These 15 T cell receptor beta chains originate from one sample sequenced in a study of T cells in Graves' hyperthyroidism and ophthalmopathy. From RNA transcripts, TCR beta CDR3 regions were amplified. With the HTBI primer set, the TCR CDR3 went through a first round of RT-PCR. TCRdb re-called the multiplex PCR reads with MiXCR, one entry per CDR3 protein. The data contain around 340,000 distinct CDR3 sequences, roughly 17% of them singletons. Input material: blood. The receptors stem from a man aged 25 to 45 with Graves' hyperthyroidism.

As DNA, the CDR3 is TGTGCCAGCAGTATAGCGGGAGAGGGGTACAATGAGCAGTTCTTC. Its translation is CASSIAGEGYNEQFF. The V call is TRBV7-9, the J call TRBJ2-1; 9 bases align to TRBD2. The CDR3 contains 15 residues. The J segment lost 4 bases and the V segment lost 6 bases, leaving 7 bases of the junction unmatched. Germline CDR1 is SEHNR and CDR2 is FQNEAQ (reference sequence). Filled out from reference TRBV7-9 and TRBJ2-1, the complete variable domain reads DTGVSQNPRHKITKRGQNVTFRCDPISEHNRLYWYRQTLGQGPEFLTYFQNEAQLEKSRLLSDRFSAERPKGSFSTLEIQRTEQGDSAMYLCASSIAGEGYNEQFFGPGTRLTVL.

Remarks on this clonotype: The junction departs from the called germline gene at one end, perhaps through a read error. The rearrangement uses TRBV15 and TRBJ2-1; TRBD2 matches 11 bases. CDR3 length equals 14 residues. From germline, CDR1 is LNHNV and CDR2 YYDKDF (reference sequence). The CDR3: CATSRATSGNEQLF. The DNA for the CDR3 is TGTGCCACCAGCAGAGCGACTAGCGGGAATGAGCAGCTCTTC.

This clonotype was seen repeatedly, ten times or more. The DNA of the CDR3 is TGTGCCAGCAGCATCACCGGGACTACGGGGGAGACCCAGTACTTC. This translates into CASSITGTTGETQYF. The rearrangement joins TRBV11-3 to TRBJ2-5; 7 nucleotides align to TRBD2. Germline CDR1 and CDR2: SGHNT and YENEEA. With V trimmed by 5 bases and J by 5 bases, 11 bases remained unmatched. This CDR3 has 15 amino acids.

The gene calls are TRBV12-3 or TRBV12-4 and TRBJ2-3; a possible D gene is TRBD1 (5 bases). Between the trimmed V and J ends, which lost 6 bases and 6 bases, there was a span of 16 bases. This CDR3 has 14 amino acids. This chain's CDR3 is CASRPRANADTQYF. CDR3 in DNA: TGTGCCAGCAGACCCAGGGCCAACGCTGATACGCAGTATTTT.

This clonotype appeared many times. The chain employs TRBV11-2 and TRBJ2-5; D not certain. CDR1 is SGHAT, CDR2 FQNNGV, per germline. The CDR3 runs to 15 residues. Trimming cost V 4 bases and J 1 base, with 13 bases left between them. The CDR3, as DNA: TGTGCCAGCAGCTCCATAGGACGGGTCCAAGAGACCCAGTACTTC. Translated, it gives CASSSIGRVQETQYF.

This clonotype was recorded many times. The V and J genes are TRBV20-1 and TRBJ2-5; 7 bases match TRBD2. The J segment lost 5 bases and the V segment lost 0 bases, leaving 9 bases of the junction unmatched. CDR1 and CDR2 (germline): DFQATT, SNEGSKA (reference sequence). CDR3 length: 15 residues. The CDR3, as DNA: TGCAGTGCTAGAGAGGCCACCGGGGGGTGGGAGACCCAGTACTTC. It is translated as CSAREATGGWETQYF.

This clonotype was recorded many times. The chain employs TRBV7-8 and TRBJ1-1; D is possibly TRBD1 (6 bases). V was clipped by 3 bases and J by 7 bases, with 12 bases between them. This CDR3 has 13 residues. In germline, CDR1 is SGHVS, CDR2 FQNEAQ. CDR3 region: CASSLDRTVEAFF. The CDR3 DNA follows: TGTGCCAGCAGCTTGGATAGGACAGTTGAAGCTTTCTTT.

This clonotype has at least ten counts. The chain combines TRBV7-8 with TRBJ2-5, with D possibly matching TRBD1 (7 bases). The V end lost 1 base, the J end lost 5 bases, and 11 bases lay between the germline ends. Per germline, CDR1 SGHVS and CDR2 FQNEAQ. This CDR3 is 14 amino acids long. CDR3 nucleotides: TGTGCCAGCAGCTTAGTTTCAGGGGGGGAGACCCAGTACTTC. This gives the protein CASSLVSGGETQYF. The variable domain in full, completed from reference TRBV7-8 and TRBJ2-5, reads GAGVSQSPRYKVAKRGQDVALRCDPISGHVSLFWYQQALGQGPEFLTYFQNEAQLDKSGLPSDRFFAERPEGSVSTLKIQRTQQEDSAVYLCASSLVSGGETQYFGPGTRLLVL.

This clonotype showed up many times. This rearrangement joins TRBV3-1 to TRBJ2-2; 9 nucleotides align to TRBD2. Germline V lookup: CDR1 LGHDT, CDR2 YNNKEL (reference sequence). This CDR3 spans 17 amino acids. V trimming: 2 bases; J trimming: 0 bases; junction bases outside the gene matches: 4. CDR3 nucleotides: TGTGCCAGCAGCCAACCTCTAGCGGGGACGAACACCGGGGAGCTGTTTTTT. It is translated as CASSQPLAGTNTGELFF.

This clonotype was found a few times. The rearrangement joins TRBV30 to TRBJ2-3, with D unresolved. This CDR3 has 10 amino acids. Germline values: CDR1 GTSNPN, CDR2 SVGIG (reference sequence). V was shortened by 7 bases and J by 6 bases, with 8 bases between the two germline ends. DNA for the CDR3: TGTGCCTCAGGAGAGGATACGCAGTATTTT. Its protein product is CASGEDTQYF.

This clonotype came up a few times. The chain employs TRBV5-6 and TRBJ2-1; TRBD1 matches 7 bases. CDR1 SGHDT and CDR2 YYEEEE come from the germline V gene. The trim removed 2 bases at V and 10 bases at J, leaving 18 bases unmatched. The CDR3 is 17 residues long. CDR3 DNA sequence: TGTGCCAGCAGCTTTCCCGCGGGTTCACGAGGGGGCCTCGAGCAGTTCTTC. Its protein product is CASSFPAGSRGGLEQFF.

This clonotype occurred a few times. This chain uses TRBV19 with TRBJ2-2; possibly TRBD2 for D (5 bases). The CDR3 runs to 16 residues. V lost 3 bases and J lost 3, with 14 bases in between. CDR1 is LNHDA and CDR2 is SQIVND in the germline V gene (reference sequence). The CDR3 region is CASSIGSSIHTGELFF. In DNA form, the CDR3 reads TGTGCCAGTAGTATCGGGTCTAGCATCCACACCGGGGAGCTGTTTTTT. The full variable domain, with the rest looked up from reference TRBV19 and TRBJ2-2, is DGGITQSPKYLFRKEGQNVTLSCEQNLNHDAMYWYRQDPGQGLRLIYYSQIVNDFQKGDIAEGYSVSREKKESFPLTVTSAQKNPTAFYLCASSIGSSIHTGELFFGEGSRLTVL.

Concerning this clonotype: Germline and junction disagree at one end, which may indicate a read error. The gene calls are TRBV12-3 or TRBV12-4 and TRBJ2-1, with TRBD2 matching 7 bases. This CDR3 is built from 15 residues. CDR3 amino acids: CANSLNGRFYNEQFF. DNA of the CDR3: TGTGCCAACAGTTTGAACGGGAGGTTCTACAATGAGCAGTTCTTC.

Many counts were recorded for this clonotype. This chain uses TRBV12-3 or TRBV12-4 with TRBJ1-1; D is ambiguous. V was cut by 3 bases and J by 10 bases, with 12 bases left in between. The CDR3 consists of 12 residues. CDR3 region: CASSFGSVGAFF. CDR3 coding DNA: TGTGCCAGCAGTTTCGGGTCCGTGGGAGCTTTCTTT.

The rearrangement uses TRBV20-1 and TRBJ2-5, with 14 bases fitting TRBD2. The CDR3 contains 13 residues. Trimming removed 6 bases from V and 8 bases from J; junction bases left unmatched: 5. CDR1 and CDR2 (germline): DFQATT, SNEGSKA (reference sequence). In DNA, the CDR3 is TGCAGTGCGAGACTAGCGGGAGGGAATACCCAGTACTTC. It encodes CSARLAGGNTQYF.